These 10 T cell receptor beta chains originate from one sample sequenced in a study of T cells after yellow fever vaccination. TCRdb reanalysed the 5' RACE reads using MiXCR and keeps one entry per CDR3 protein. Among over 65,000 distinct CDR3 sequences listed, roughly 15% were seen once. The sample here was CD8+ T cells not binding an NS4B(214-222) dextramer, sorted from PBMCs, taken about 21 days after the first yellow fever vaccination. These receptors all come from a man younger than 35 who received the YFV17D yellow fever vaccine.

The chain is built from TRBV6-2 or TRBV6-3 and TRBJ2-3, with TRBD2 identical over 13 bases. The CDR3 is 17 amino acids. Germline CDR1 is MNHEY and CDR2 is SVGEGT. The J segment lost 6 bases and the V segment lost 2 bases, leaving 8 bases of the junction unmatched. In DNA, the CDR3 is TGTGCCAGCAGTTACCCGACTAGCGGGGGGCGGCTTGATACGCAGTATTTT. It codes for CASSYPTSGGRLDTQYF.

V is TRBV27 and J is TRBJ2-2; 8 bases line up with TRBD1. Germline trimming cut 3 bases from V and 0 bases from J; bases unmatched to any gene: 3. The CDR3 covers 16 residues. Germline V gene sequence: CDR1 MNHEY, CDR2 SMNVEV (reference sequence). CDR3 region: CASSFGQGTNTGELFF. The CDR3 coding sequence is TGTGCCAGCAGTTTTGGACAGGGAACGAACACCGGGGAGCTGTTTTTT.

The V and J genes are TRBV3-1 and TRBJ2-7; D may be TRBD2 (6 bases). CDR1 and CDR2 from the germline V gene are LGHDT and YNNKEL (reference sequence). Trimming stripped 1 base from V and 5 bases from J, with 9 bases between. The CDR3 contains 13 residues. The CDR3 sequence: CASSQGPGDEQYV. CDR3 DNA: TGTGCCAGCAGCCAAGGCCCGGGGGACGAGCAGTACGTC.

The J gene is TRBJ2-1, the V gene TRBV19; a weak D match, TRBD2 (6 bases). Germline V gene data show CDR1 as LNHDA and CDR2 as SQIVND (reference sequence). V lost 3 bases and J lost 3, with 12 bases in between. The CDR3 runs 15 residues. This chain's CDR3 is CASSIGGVIYNEQFF. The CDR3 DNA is TGTGCCAGTAGTATCGGAGGGGTAATCTACAATGAGCAGTTCTTC.

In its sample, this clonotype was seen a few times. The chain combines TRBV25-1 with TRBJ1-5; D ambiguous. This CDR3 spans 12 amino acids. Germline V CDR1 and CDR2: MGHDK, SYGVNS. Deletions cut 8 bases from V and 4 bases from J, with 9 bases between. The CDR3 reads CASGLGNQPQHF. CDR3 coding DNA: TGTGCCAGCGGCCTAGGAAATCAGCCCCAGCATTTT.

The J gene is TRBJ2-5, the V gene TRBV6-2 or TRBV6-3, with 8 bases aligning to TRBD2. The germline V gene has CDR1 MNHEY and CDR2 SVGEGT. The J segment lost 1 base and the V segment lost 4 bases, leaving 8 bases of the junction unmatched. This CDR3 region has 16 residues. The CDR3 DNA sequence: TGTGCCAGCAGTTTCTTCCCTACTAGCGGCCAAGAGACCCAGTACTTC. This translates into CASSFFPTSGQETQYF.

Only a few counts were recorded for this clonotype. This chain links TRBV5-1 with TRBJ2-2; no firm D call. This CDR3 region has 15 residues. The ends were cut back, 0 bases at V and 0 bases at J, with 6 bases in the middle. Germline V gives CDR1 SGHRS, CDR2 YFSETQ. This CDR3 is CASSLDGTNTGELFF. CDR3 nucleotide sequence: TGCGCCAGCAGCTTGGACGGAACGAACACCGGGGAGCTGTTTTTT. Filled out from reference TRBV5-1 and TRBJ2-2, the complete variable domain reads KAGVTQTPRYLIKTRGQQVTLSCSPISGHRSVSWYQQTPGQGLQFLFEYFSETQRNKGNFPGRFSGRQFSNSRSEMNVSTLELGDSALYLCASSLDGTNTGELFFGEGSRLTVL.

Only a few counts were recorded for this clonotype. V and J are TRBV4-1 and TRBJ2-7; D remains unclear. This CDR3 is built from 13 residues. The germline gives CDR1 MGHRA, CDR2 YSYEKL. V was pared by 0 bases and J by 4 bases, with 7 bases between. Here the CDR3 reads CASSQDWEYEQYF. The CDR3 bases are TGCGCCAGCAGCCAAGATTGGGAATACGAGCAGTACTTC.

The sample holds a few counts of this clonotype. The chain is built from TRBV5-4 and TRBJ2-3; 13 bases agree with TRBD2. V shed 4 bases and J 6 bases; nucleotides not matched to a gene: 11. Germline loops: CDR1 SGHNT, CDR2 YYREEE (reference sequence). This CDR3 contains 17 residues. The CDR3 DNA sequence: TGTGCCAGCAGCCAAACAACTAGCGGGGGGGCGTCTGATACGCAGTATTTT. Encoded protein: CASSQTTSGGASDTQYF.

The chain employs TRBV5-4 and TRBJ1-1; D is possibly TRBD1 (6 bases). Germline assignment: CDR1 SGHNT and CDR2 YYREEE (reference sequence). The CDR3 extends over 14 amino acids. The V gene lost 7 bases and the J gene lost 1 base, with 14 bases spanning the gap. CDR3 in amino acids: CASRATGENTEAFF. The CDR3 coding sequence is TGTGCCAGCCGTGCGACAGGCGAGAACACTGAAGCTTTCTTT.